Sequencing of this T cell receptor beta chain was carried out in a study of neurological immune-mediated disorders. Study-level results: Among 34 multiple sclerosis patients, 18 had repertoires that phylogenetic grouping placed in one related-CDR3 cluster, a possible signature. Multiple sclerosis patients had less TCR clonal expansion than even healthy controls, unlike HTLV-1-associated myelopathy.

This CDR3 has 14 amino acids. In germline, CDR1 is SGHRS, CDR2 YFSETQ. The V and J ends lost 1 base and 2 bases respectively, with 6 bases between them. Ten or more counts support this clonotype. Its antigen is unidentified. The authors obtained over 200 million TCR-beta sequences from 15-18 subjects per sequencing run. In TCRdb, the 5' RACE reads were re-called with MiXCR into one record per CDR3 protein. The table records over 60,000 distinct CDR3 sequences, around 4.7% of them present only once. Sequenced: PBMCs. This TCR came from a woman between 45 and 60 years old with multiple sclerosis. This chain joins TRBV5-1 and TRBJ2-2, with D unclear. This CDR3 reads CASSLWGNTGELFF. The CDR3, as DNA: TGCGCCAGCAGCTTGTGGGGAAACACCGGGGAGCTGTTTTTT. Full variable domain (remainder filled in from reference TRBV5-1 and TRBJ2-2): KAGVTQTPRYLIKTRGQQVTLSCSPISGHRSVSWYQQTPGQGLQFLFEYFSETQRNKGNFPGRFSGRQFSNSRSEMNVSTLELGDSALYLCASSLWGNTGELFFGEGSRLTVL.